This TCR beta chain stems from a study of blood T cell repertoires in COVID-19. This table comes from immunoSEQ multiplex PCR, and its TCRdb copy is limited to in-frame clones, with some not included. The sample contains roughly 140,000 clones, around 74% of which appear only once. V gave up 7 bases and J gave up 10 bases, with 12 bases separating them. The CDR3 sequence is 11 residues long. The source material was peripheral blood. This receptor was obtained from an elderly woman with acute or convalescent COVID-19. The chain links TRBV12-3 or TRBV12-4 to TRBJ2-3; D is undetermined. This CDR3 is CASTLSNAQYF. The CDR3 DNA reads as TGTGCCAGCACCTTATCTAATGCGCAGTATTTT.